This TCR beta chain is from a study of T cell responses to AZD1222 COVID-19 vaccine. Points from the study as a whole: Scientists sampled the repertoires only once the peak T cell response had passed. Donor demographics were predominantly white British with a female majority; clonal diversity may be underestimated.

Measured with immunoSEQ multiplex PCR; TCRdb has only the in-frame clones, and not every one. The profile shows roughly 110,000 clones, 80% to 95% of them singletons. This clone was seen only a few times. As yet, its antigen is unknown. The CDR3 covers 17 residues. Per germline, CDR1 LGHDT and CDR2 YNNKEL (reference sequence). V lost 4 bases and J 6 bases, leaving 21 bases between the germline ends. The chain combines TRBV3-1 (or the pseudogene TRBV3-2) with TRBJ2-2, with a weak D call TRBD2 (6 bases). This TCR derives from an adult who received the AZD1222 COVID-19 vaccine. The sample was peripheral blood, taken 28 days after the second AZD1222 dose. The DNA for the CDR3 is TGTGCCAGCAGCCCCGGGATCGCGCACGGGGGAGCCGGGGAGCTGTTTTTT. Translation gives CASSPGIAHGGAGELFF.